The 10 T cell receptor beta chains below all came from one sample that was sequenced in a study of PD-L1 blockade in urothelial cancer. Sequenced by immunoSEQ multiplex PCR; TCRdb stores in-frame clones only, minus some. The data hold 50,000 to 75,000 clones, with 80% to 90% observed a single time. Stated time point: pretreatment peripheral blood. Source: PBMCs, taken around atezolizumab (anti-PD-L1) treatment. The receptors were gathered from a man in his 70s with urothelial cancer.

The rearrangement uses TRBV7-2 and TRBJ2-2; TRBD2 aligns across 10 bases. The CDR3 has 15 residues. V shed 3 bases, J shed 4 bases, and the junction held 2 bases outside the gene matches. The germline V gene has CDR1 SGHTA and CDR2 FQGNSA. CDR3 DNA: TGTGCCAGCAGCTTGCCTAGCGGGAGCACCGGGGAGCTGTTTTTT. It specifies CASSLPSGSTGELFF.

The chain combines TRBV10-3 with TRBJ2-3; possible D gene TRBD2, 5 bases. Germline CDR1 is ENHRY and CDR2 is SYGVKD. There are 15 residues in the CDR3. The ends were cut back, 3 bases at V and 0 bases at J, with 10 bases in the middle. The CDR3 DNA reads as TGTGCCATCAGTGAAGGGCGGACTAGCACAGATACGCAGTATTTT. As protein: CAISEGRTSTDTQYF.

V is TRBV19 and J is TRBJ2-4, with a weak D call TRBD2 (5 bases). The CDR3 has 14 residues. Trimming removed 5 bases from V and 7 bases from J, with 15 bases in between. Germline V lookup: CDR1 LNHDA, CDR2 SQIVND (reference sequence). This CDR3 is CASSPLASGNIQYF. The CDR3 DNA sequence: TGTGCCAGTAGTCCTCTCGCGTCGGGGAACATTCAGTACTTC.

The V and J genes are TRBV29-1 and TRBJ2-7; 7 bases agree with TRBD1. Germline V gene lookup returns CDR1 SQVTM and CDR2 ANQGSEA. The CDR3 runs to 14 residues. V trimming: 5 bases; J trimming: 0 bases; junction bases outside the gene matches: 7. Here the CDR3 DNA reads TGCAGCGTTACAGGGGCCCACCCCTCCTACGAGCAGTACTTC. It encodes CSVTGAHPSYEQYF.

The rearrangement uses TRBV13 and TRBJ2-3; D unclear. V was shortened by 5 bases and J by 4 bases, with 10 bases between the two germline ends. This CDR3 contains 13 residues. The germline gives CDR1 PRHDT, CDR2 FYEKMQ (reference sequence). The CDR3 here is CASSANEADTQYF. CDR3 nucleotides: TGTGCCAGCAGCGCGAACGAGGCAGATACGCAGTATTTT.

This clone came up a few times. The J gene is TRBJ2-1, the V gene TRBV10-3; 11 bases fit TRBD2. Germline V CDR1 and CDR2: ENHRY, SYGVKD. CDR3 length equals 17 residues. Losses at the gene ends were 0 bases for V and 7 bases for J; bases not matched to a gene: 8. CDR3 nucleotide sequence: TGTGCCATCAGTGAGTCAGTCCTAGCGGGAGGAGGTAATGAGCAGTTCTTC. Translated, it gives CAISESVLAGGGNEQFF.

A note on this clone: Sequence at one end of the junction differs from germline and may be a read error. The sample has other DNA sequences that encode this CDR3 too. CDR3 sequence reads: CASSYTVSRDYGYTF. DNA for the CDR3: TGTGCCAGCAGTTACACTGTGTCCAGGGATTATGGCTACACCTTT. This chain links TRBV6-5 with TRBJ1-2; a weak D match, TRBD1 (5 bases). Germline CDR1 reads MNHEY; CDR2 reads SVGAGI. This CDR3 has 15 amino acids.

The V call is TRBV7-2, the J call TRBJ2-3; 12 bases agree with TRBD2. Trimming cost V 2 bases and J 5 bases; bases outside gene matches: 5. Germline CDR1 reads SGHTA; CDR2 reads FQGNSA. The CDR3 has 16 amino acids. The CDR3 is CASSLLAGGAGDTQYF. The CDR3 DNA is TGTGCCAGCAGCTTACTAGCGGGAGGGGCCGGAGATACGCAGTATTTT.

The chain links TRBV19 to TRBJ1-2; unclear D gene. V was clipped by 7 bases and J by 3 bases, with 12 bases between them. CDR3 length: 13 residues. Germline V gene sequence: CDR1 LNHDA, CDR2 SQIVND (reference sequence). CDR3 protein: CASTPWGDYGYTF. The CDR3 nucleotides are TGTGCCAGTACCCCATGGGGAGACTATGGCTACACCTTC.

The chain couples TRBV9 to TRBJ2-7, with a tentative D call TRBD2 (6 bases). Trimming shortened V by 0 bases and J by 3 bases, and 16 bases separated the two germline ends. This CDR3 comprises 16 residues. Germline V lookup: CDR1 SGDLS, CDR2 YYNGEE. CDR3 residues: CASSVDPQRGIYEQYF. The CDR3 nucleotides read TGTGCCAGCAGCGTAGACCCTCAACGGGGGATCTACGAGCAGTACTTC.